The 21 T cell receptor delta chains reported below all come from one sample, sequenced in a study of TRDV2 sequences in healthy donors. TCRdb reran clone calling via CATT on the PCR reads. The sample records over 2,000 delta-chain clones, nearly 65% being singletons. Sequencing was done on a sample of Vd2+ gamma-delta T cells from blood. The receptors here all came from a human donor in good health.

This clone was seen only a few times. The rearrangement joins TRDV2 to TRDJ1; 13 nucleotides align to TRDD3. The trim removed 0 bases at V and 1 base at J, leaving 7 bases unmatched. Germline assignment: CDR1 GEAIGNYY and CDR2 EKD. The CDR3 consists of 18 residues. The CDR3 region is CACDTVVLGDTGTDKLIF. The CDR3 nucleotides are TGTGCCTGTGACACCGTCGTACTGGGGGATACGGGCACCGATAAACTCATCTTT.

With regard to this clone: Additional DNA sequences in this sample encode the identical CDR3. This chain connects TRDV2 to TRDJ1; D may be TRDD2 or TRDD3 (7 bases each). Trimming took off 0 bases at V and 3 bases at J, with 43 bases between the two ends. Germline assignment: CDR1 GEAIGNYY and CDR2 EKD. This CDR3 is built from 25 residues. Written as DNA, the CDR3 is TGTGCCTGTGACACCGTTCTCCTACGTCCTTCCTCTACTGGGGATCGCCCAGACGTATCCGATAAACTCATCTTT. Protein product: CACDTVLLRPSSTGDRPDVSDKLIF.

On this clone itself: This CDR3 is also generated by other DNA sequences in the sample. The genes are TRDV2 and TRDJ1; tentatively, D is TRDD3 (6 bases). This CDR3 contains 15 residues. Germline-derived CDR1 and CDR2 are GEAIGNYY and EKD. Trimming stripped 0 bases from V and 0 bases from J, with 10 bases between. The CDR3 loop reads CACDTLGGNTDKLIF. CDR3 coding DNA: TGTGCCTGTGACACCCTCGGGGGGAACACCGATAAACTCATCTTT.

This chain joins TRDV2 and TRDJ1; 10 nucleotides match TRDD3. The V and J ends lost 3 bases and 3 bases, in that order; junction bases with no gene match: 12. Germline assignment: CDR1 GEAIGNYY and CDR2 EKD. The CDR3 runs 17 residues. CDR3 loop: CACDSGGDTLGPDKLIF. The CDR3 DNA reads as TGTGCCTGTGACTCGGGGGGGGATACGCTCGGGCCCGATAAACTCATCTTT.

This chain uses TRDV2 with TRDJ1; the match to TRDD3 covers 12 bases. The CDR3 runs 19 residues. Germline V gene sequence: CDR1 GEAIGNYY, CDR2 EKD. With V trimmed by 3 bases and J by 0 bases, 13 bases remained unmatched. CDR3 DNA sequence: TGTGCCTGTGACTCATTGTTACTGGGGGATACTCCTTACACCGATAAACTCATCTTT. This codes for CACDSLLLGDTPYTDKLIF.

The gene calls are TRDV2 and TRDJ1, with D uncertain. The length of the CDR3 is 16 residues. The V gene lost 1 base and the J gene lost 0 bases, with 14 bases spanning the gap. In germline, CDR1 is GEAIGNYY, CDR2 EKD. CDR3 loop: CACDTVGPRYTDKLIF. The CDR3 nucleotides are TGTGCCTGTGACACGGTTGGGCCTCGGTACACCGATAAACTCATCTTT.

V is TRDV2 and J is TRDJ1; 12 bases are shared with TRDD3. The last part of the DNA fits TRDJ3 better; the J call may be wrong. Per germline, CDR1 GEAIGNYY and CDR2 EKD. The CDR3 contains 22 residues. The CDR3 spells CACDTLSGGYGYPTWDTRQMFF. The CDR3 DNA follows: TGTGCCTGTGACACCCTATCTGGGGGATACGGATACCCTACCTGGGACACCCGACAGATGTTTTTC.

Sample share makes this clone large. The sample holds other DNA sequences that translate to the same CDR3. This chain joins TRDV2 and TRDJ1; tentatively, D is TRDD3 (7 bases). In germline, CDR1 is GEAIGNYY, CDR2 EKD. V lost 0 bases, J lost 0 bases, and 22 bases lay in between. The CDR3 has 19 amino acids. CDR3 coding DNA: TGTGCCTGTGACACCCTTTCCTATTCTGGGGGGACATACACCGATAAACTCATCTTT. As protein: CACDTLSYSGGTYTDKLIF.

The chain couples TRDV2 to TRDJ1, with 12 positions matching TRDD3. Germline V lookup: CDR1 GEAIGNYY, CDR2 EKD. This CDR3 is 20 amino acids long. Trimming removed 3 bases from V and 0 bases from J; junction bases left unmatched: 16. DNA for the CDR3: TGTGCCTGTGACCTAACTGGGGGATACCGGATCCCCCCGTACACCGATAAACTCATCTTT. This translates into CACDLTGGYRIPPYTDKLIF.

By sample share, this clone is large. This chain joins TRDV2 and TRDJ1; 9 bases map to TRDD3. Germline V gene lookup returns CDR1 GEAIGNYY and CDR2 EKD. The CDR3 has 20 residues. With 3 bases clipped from V and 0 bases from J, the junction kept 19 bases outside the gene matches. The CDR3 sequence is CACDSIAFSRLGDNTDKLIF. CDR3 nucleotides: TGTGCCTGTGACTCCATCGCCTTTTCTAGACTGGGGGACAACACCGATAAACTCATCTTT.

The chain carries TRDV2 and TRDJ1; 13 bases agree with TRDD3. Germline V gives CDR1 GEAIGNYY, CDR2 EKD. V shed 0 bases, J shed 3 bases, and the junction held 18 bases outside the gene matches. The CDR3 is 21 amino acids. CDR3 in DNA: TGTGCCTGTGACACCTTATTACTGGGGGATACGCCAGAAGTCCCTTCCGATAAACTCATCTTT. The encoded protein is CACDTLLLGDTPEVPSDKLIF.

By proportion, this clone is large (0.1 to 1%). Other DNA sequences in the sample encode the same CDR3. The chain couples TRDV2 to TRDJ1; D remains ambiguous. This CDR3 contains 20 residues. Germline V gives CDR1 GEAIGNYY, CDR2 EKD. V lost 1 base to trimming and J lost 0 bases, with 26 bases between them. Here the CDR3 reads CACDTLKVRENSGYTDKLIF. The CDR3 region has the DNA TGTGCCTGTGACACACTGAAGGTACGAGAAAACTCCGGGTACACCGATAAACTCATCTTT.

The J gene is TRDJ3, the V gene TRDV2; D unresolved. Germline V gene sequence: CDR1 GEAIGNYY, CDR2 EKD. Trimming left V 0 bases short and J 0 bases short, with 20 bases between. The CDR3 spans 21 residues. The CDR3 region has the DNA TGTGCCTGTGACACCGCGACGGGGCCCCAAAGGAGCTCCTGGGACACCCGACAGATGTTTTTC. This gives the protein CACDTATGPQRSSWDTRQMFF.

The chain employs TRDV2 and TRDJ1; TRDD3 aligns across 10 bases. After removal of 3 bases from V and 0 bases from J, the junction contained 6 bases not matched to a gene. Germline CDR1 reads GEAIGNYY; CDR2 reads EKD. The CDR3 is made up of 16 amino acids. CDR3 sequence: CACDLLTGGYTDKLIF. CDR3 bases: TGTGCCTGTGACCTTTTAACTGGGGGATACACCGATAAACTCATCTTT.

The table lists this clone with a count of one. This chain uses TRDV2 with TRDJ1; 13 bases line up with TRDD3. The CDR3 is 17 amino acids. Germline CDR1 reads GEAIGNYY; CDR2 reads EKD. The junction had 8 bases not matched to a gene; V was cut back by 3 bases and J by 2 bases. The CDR3 sequence is CACDSITGGYETDKLIF. As DNA, the CDR3 is TGTGCCTGTGACTCCATTACTGGGGGATACGAAACCGATAAACTCATCTTT.

The chain carries TRDV2 and TRDJ1, with TRDD3 matching 12 bases. The CDR3 is 15 residues long. Germline V lookup: CDR1 GEAIGNYY, CDR2 EKD. V was pared by 1 base and J by 5 bases, with 4 bases of the junction left unmatched. Written as DNA, the CDR3 is TGTGCCTGTGACACACTGGGGGATACTGGGGATAAACTCATCTTT. Its protein product is CACDTLGDTGDKLIF.

V and J are TRDV2 and TRDJ1, with TRDD3 matching 7 bases. Germline CDR1 GEAIGNYY, CDR2 EKD. V was pared by 2 bases and J by 0 bases, with 14 bases of the junction left unmatched. The CDR3 loop spans 18 amino acids. CDR3 sequence: CACDSLNLGDEYTDKLIF. DNA for the CDR3: TGTGCCTGTGACAGTCTGAACTTGGGGGACGAGTACACCGATAAACTCATCTTT.

The gene calls are TRDV2 and TRDJ3; 7 bases are a match to TRDD3. CDR1 and CDR2 from the germline V gene are GEAIGNYY and EKD. Trimming at V came to 1 base and at J to 0 bases, leaving 14 bases not matched to a gene. This CDR3 is 21 amino acids long. The CDR3 is CACDTPPWGTASSWDTRQMFF. CDR3 bases: TGTGCCTGTGACACTCCGCCTTGGGGGACCGCGAGCTCCTGGGACACCCGACAGATGTTTTTC.

V is TRDV2 and J is TRDJ1, with a tentative D call TRDD2 (5 bases). V gave up 3 bases and J gave up 3 bases, with 13 bases separating them. Germline values: CDR1 GEAIGNYY, CDR2 EKD. The CDR3 consists of 14 residues. CDR3: CACDDLLVSDKLIF. The CDR3 coding sequence is TGTGCCTGTGACGACCTTCTTGTATCCGATAAACTCATCTTT.

The chain combines TRDV2 with TRDJ1, with TRDD3 matching over 10 bases. The CDR3 extends over 22 amino acids. With V trimmed by 0 bases and J by 1 base, 22 bases remained unmatched. Germline CDR1 and CDR2: GEAIGNYY and EKD. In DNA form, the CDR3 reads TGTGCCTGTGACACCGTAGCACTTCCCTTACTGGGGGATTCGGCGGGCACCGATAAACTCATCTTT. Amino acid sequence: CACDTVALPLLGDSAGTDKLIF.

The chain couples TRDV2 to TRDJ1; 12 bases line up with TRDD3. J was trimmed by 0 bases and V by 0 bases; bases with no gene match: 19. The length of the CDR3 is 22 residues. Germline V gene data show CDR1 as GEAIGNYY and CDR2 as EKD. The CDR3 region is CACDTVGTGGYQRREHTDKLIF. CDR3 bases: TGTGCCTGTGACACCGTAGGTACTGGGGGATACCAACGCAGGGAGCACACCGATAAACTCATCTTT.